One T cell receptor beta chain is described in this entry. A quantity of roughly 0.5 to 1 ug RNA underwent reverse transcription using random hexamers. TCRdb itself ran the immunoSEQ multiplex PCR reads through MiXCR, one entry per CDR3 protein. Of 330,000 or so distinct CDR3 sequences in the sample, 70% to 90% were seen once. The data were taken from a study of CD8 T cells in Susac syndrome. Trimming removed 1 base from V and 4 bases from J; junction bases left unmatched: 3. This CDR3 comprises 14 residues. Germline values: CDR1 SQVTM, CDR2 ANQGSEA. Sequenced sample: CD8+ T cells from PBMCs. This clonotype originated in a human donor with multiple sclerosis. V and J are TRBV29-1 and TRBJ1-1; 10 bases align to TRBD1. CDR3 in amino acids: CSVEGQGAPTEAFF. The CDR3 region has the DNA TGCAGCGTTGAAGGACAGGGGGCCCCCACTGAAGCTTTCTTT.